Following are 26 T cell receptor beta chains from one sample sequenced in a study of cytomegalovirus exposure and HLA in healthy donors. Primers: 60 Vbeta forward and 13 Jbeta reverse. Assay: immunoSEQ multiplex PCR; the TCRdb copy retains only in-frame clones and omits some. The sample lists 95,000 to 150,000 clones; about 8.6% were seen once. Sequencing was performed on PBMCs. The source is a woman aged 40 to 50 in good health and CMV-seropositive.

This rearrangement joins TRBV11-3 to TRBJ2-2; 9 bases fit TRBD1. The CDR3 totals 13 residues. Germline V gene data show CDR1 as SGHNT and CDR2 as YENEEA. With 4 bases clipped from V and 9 bases from J, the junction kept 3 bases outside the gene matches. CDR3 loop: CASSSTGGRELFF. In DNA, the CDR3 is TGTGCCAGCAGCTCGACAGGGGGTAGGGAGCTGTTTTTT. Drawing the rest from reference TRBV11-3 and TRBJ2-2, the complete variable domain is EAGVVQSPRYKIIEKKQPVAFWCNPISGHNTLYWYLQNLGQGPELLIRYENEEAVDDSQLPKDRFSAERLKGVDSTLKIQPAELGDSAVYLCASSSTGGRELFFGEGSRLTVL.

The sample holds a few counts of this clone. The genes are TRBV7-6 and TRBJ2-7, with D maybe TRBD1 (5 bases). Germline lookup yields CDR1 SGHVS and CDR2 FNYEAQ. The V and J ends lost 1 base and 1 base respectively, with 11 bases between them. The CDR3 extends over 15 amino acids. DNA for the CDR3: TGTGCCAGCAGCTTAGATTACTACAGGTCCTACGAGCAGTACTTC. Its protein product is CASSLDYYRSYEQYF.

The chain combines TRBV2 with TRBJ2-7; D not resolved. V lost 2 bases, J lost 3 bases, and 5 bases lay in between. There are 12 residues in the CDR3. Per the germline V gene, CDR1 is SNHLY and CDR2 is FYNNEI. The CDR3 coding sequence is TGTGCCAGCAGTGAACAGATCTACGAGCAGTACTTC. It encodes CASSEQIYEQYF.

Turning to this clone: Other DNA sequences in this sample translate to the same CDR3. J is TRBJ1-5 and V is TRBV29-1; D is possibly TRBD1 (6 bases). Germline V gives CDR1 SQVTM, CDR2 ANQGSEA. The V end was cut by 4 bases, the J end by 4 bases, with 8 bases between. The CDR3 sequence is 12 residues long. The CDR3, as DNA: TGCAGCGTTGGTCAGGGGAATCAGCCCCAGCATTTT. It encodes CSVGQGNQPQHF.

This clone was observed a few times. The CDR3: CASSSPASGGETQYF. The CDR3 nucleotides are TGTGCCAGCAGTTCCCCCGCCAGCGGAGGAGAGACCCAGTACTTC. This chain connects TRBV28 to TRBJ2-5, with D possibly TRBD2 on 5 matching bases. This CDR3 spans 15 amino acids. Germline V CDR1 and CDR2: MDHEN, SYDVKM. V was pared by 4 bases and J by 4 bases, with 16 bases between. The full variable domain, its missing parts supplied by reference TRBV28 and TRBJ2-5, is DVKVTQSSRYLVKRTGEKVFLECVQDMDHENMFWYRQDPGLGLRLIYFSYDVKMKEKGDIPEGYSVSREKKERFSLILESASTNQTSMYLCASSSPASGGETQYFGPGTRLLVL.

The chain has TRBV7-6 and TRBJ1-1; no firm D call. This CDR3 has 12 amino acids. V was cut by 2 bases and J by 8 bases, with 9 bases left in between. Per germline, CDR1 SGHVS and CDR2 FNYEAQ. The CDR3: CASSLSGREAFF. The CDR3 DNA reads TGTGCCAGCAGCTTATCTGGCAGAGAAGCTTTCTTT.

This clone was counted only a few times. This rearrangement joins TRBV6-1 to TRBJ2-7, with 7 nucleotides matching TRBD2. This CDR3 is 16 amino acids long. V shed 2 bases, J shed 3 bases, and the junction held 10 bases outside the gene matches. In germline, CDR1 is MNHNS, CDR2 SASEGT. In DNA form, the CDR3 reads TGTGCCAGCAGTGAAATTTGGGCTAGCGGTGGCTACGAGCAGTACTTC. Translation gives CASSEIWASGGYEQYF.

This clone was detected a few times. The chain employs TRBV10-3 and TRBJ2-7; D might be TRBD2 (5 bases). Germline V CDR1 and CDR2: ENHRY, SYGVKD. V was pared by 7 bases and J by 4 bases, with 23 bases between. The length of the CDR3 is 16 residues. The CDR3 spells CAITSKRGTPRYEQYF. As DNA, the CDR3 is TGTGCCATCACCAGCAAACGGGGAACGCCAAGGTACGAGCAGTACTTC.

V and J are TRBV10-1 and TRBJ2-1; D perhaps matches TRBD1 (6 bases). This CDR3 contains 14 residues. The ends were cut back, 8 bases at V and 6 bases at J, with 17 bases in the middle. Germline V gene lookup returns CDR1 WNHNN and CDR2 SYGVQD (reference sequence). CDR3 residues: CASSRQGLGNEQFF. Written as DNA, the CDR3 is TGCGCCAGCTCCCGGCAGGGGTTAGGCAATGAGCAGTTCTTC.

V and J are TRBV30 and TRBJ1-1; the D gene is possibly TRBD1 (6 bases). Germline V gene lookup returns CDR1 GTSNPN and CDR2 SVGIG (reference sequence). Trimming pared 8 bases from V and 6 bases from J, leaving 10 bases between. This CDR3 has 10 residues. DNA for the CDR3: TGTGCCCACAGACAGGCTGAAGCTTTCTTT. The encoded protein is CAHRQAEAFF. Full variable domain (remainder filled in from reference TRBV30 and TRBJ1-1): SQTIHQWPATLVQPVGSPLSLECTVEGTSNPNLYWYRQAAGRGLQLLFYSVGIGQISSEVPQNLSASRPQDRQFILSSKKLLLSDSGFYLCAHRQAEAFFGQGTRLTVV.

This clone was counted a few times. V usage is TRBV2 and J usage is TRBJ2-7, with TRBD2 matching 9 bases. Germline V gene data show CDR1 as SNHLY and CDR2 as FYNNEI. The CDR3 consists of 15 residues. V shed 6 bases, J shed 7 bases, and the junction held 13 bases outside the gene matches. The CDR3: CASSPLAGAGGEQYF. The CDR3 DNA reads as TGTGCCAGCAGCCCCTTAGCGGGGGCCGGGGGAGAGCAGTACTTC.

This clone was observed a handful of times. The chain joins TRBV15 to TRBJ2-7; a possible D gene is TRBD2 (6 bases). Deletions cut 0 bases from V and 2 bases from J, with 11 bases between. This CDR3 region has 15 residues. Germline CDR1 is LNHNV and CDR2 is YYDKDF (reference sequence). The chain's CDR3 is CATSRDPGEPYEQYF. The CDR3 nucleotides are TGTGCCACCAGCAGAGATCCGGGGGAACCCTACGAGCAGTACTTC.

This clone has only a few counts. The V gene is TRBV18, the J gene TRBJ1-2, with TRBD1 as a possible D gene (6 bases). V was shortened by 5 bases and J by 6 bases, with 13 bases between the two germline ends. This CDR3 contains 13 residues. CDR1 and CDR2 from the germline V gene are KGHSH and LQKENI. CDR3: CASSEQGHNGYTF. In DNA, the CDR3 is TGTGCCAGCTCAGAACAGGGCCACAATGGCTACACCTTC.

The chain combines TRBV25-1 with TRBJ1-6; D ambiguous. Per germline, CDR1 MGHDK and CDR2 SYGVNS. Trimming removed 1 base at V and 0 bases at J, with 7 bases between. The length of the CDR3 is 16 residues. The CDR3 protein is CASSESGSSYNSPLHF. The CDR3 DNA reads TGTGCCAGCAGTGAATCCGGGAGCTCCTATAATTCACCCCTCCACTTT.

The chain links TRBV10-3 to TRBJ1-6; 9 bases agree with TRBD1. The trim removed 10 bases at V and 8 bases at J, leaving 6 bases unmatched. Germline CDR1 and CDR2: ENHRY and SYGVKD. This CDR3 contains 13 residues. CDR3 nucleotide sequence: TGTGCCAACAACCGGGACAGGGATTCACCCCTCCACTTT. Its translation: CANNRDRDSPLHF.

This clone was seen a handful of times. The genes are TRBV18 and TRBJ1-2; TRBD1 matches at 7 bases. Germline loops: CDR1 KGHSH, CDR2 LQKENI. The V and J ends lost 0 bases and 14 bases, in that order; junction bases with no gene match: 12. CDR3 length equals 14 residues. The CDR3 bases are TGTGCCAGCTCACCACCGATTCTCTGGACAGGACTAACCTTC. Translated, it gives CASSPPILWTGLTF.

This sequence joins TRBV29-1 and TRBJ2-5; 10 bases are a match to TRBD1. The J call may be wrong; the DNA end is better matched by TRBJ2-7. Germline V lookup: CDR1 SQVTM, CDR2 ANQGSEA. This CDR3 spans 13 amino acids. The CDR3 spells CSVETGGVYEQYF. In DNA form, the CDR3 reads TGCAGCGTAGAGACAGGGGGCGTCTACGAGCAGTACTTC.

This clone was counted only a few times. The rearrangement links TRBV30 to TRBJ2-3; the match to TRBD2 covers 7 bases. Per germline, CDR1 GTSNPN and CDR2 SVGIG (reference sequence). This CDR3 contains 13 residues. V lost 4 bases to trimming and J lost 3 bases; unmatched junction nucleotides: 4. The DNA of the CDR3 is TGTGCCTGGAATACGGGGGGTACAGATACGCAGTATTTT. Its protein product is CAWNTGGTDTQYF.

This clone was detected a few times. This sequence joins TRBV6-1 and TRBJ2-5; TRBD2 agrees at 11 bases. The CDR3 has 15 amino acids. V trimming: 3 bases; J trimming: 2 bases; junction bases outside the gene matches: 2. From germline, CDR1 is MNHNS and CDR2 SASEGT. CDR3 residues: CASSEVAGGQETQYF. DNA of the CDR3: TGTGCCAGCAGTGAGGTAGCGGGGGGGCAAGAGACCCAGTACTTC.

The V call is TRBV9, the J call TRBJ1-6; D unresolved. Germline V gives CDR1 SGDLS, CDR2 YYNGEE. Trimming cost V 0 bases and J 7 bases, with 11 bases left between them. The CDR3 runs 15 residues. The CDR3 coding sequence is TGTGCCAGCAGCGTAGCGTACAATCAAAATTCACCCCTCCACTTT. It translates to CASSVAYNQNSPLHF.

This chain uses TRBV14 with TRBJ1-1; D possibly corresponds to TRBD1 (6 bases). V was shortened by 4 bases and J by 8 bases, with 14 bases between the two germline ends. CDR1 SGHDN and CDR2 FVKESK come from the germline V gene. The CDR3 extends over 13 amino acids. CDR3 sequence: CASSPLGTPEAFF. The CDR3 DNA follows: TGTGCCAGCAGCCCTTTGGGGACACCAGAAGCTTTCTTT.

The chain carries TRBV9 and TRBJ1-6; a possible D gene is TRBD1 (6 bases). V was shortened by 3 bases and J by 10 bases, with 17 bases between the two germline ends. This CDR3 spans 15 amino acids. CDR1 is SGDLS, CDR2 YYNGEE, per germline. The CDR3 here is CASSALDRSKSPLHF. CDR3 sequence (DNA): TGTGCCAGCAGCGCCTTGGACAGAAGTAAGTCACCCCTCCACTTT.

This sequence joins TRBV5-6 and TRBJ2-5; D may be TRBD2 (5 bases). V was cut by 2 bases and J by 2 bases, with 16 bases left in between. CDR1 SGHDT and CDR2 YYEEEE come from the germline V gene. This CDR3 has 16 residues. The CDR3 sequence is CASSFSDFPGQETQYF. Written as DNA, the CDR3 is TGTGCCAGCAGCTTTTCGGACTTTCCGGGGCAAGAGACCCAGTACTTC.

The chain recombines TRBV28 with TRBJ1-1, with 9 nucleotides matching TRBD1. The germline V gene has CDR1 MDHEN and CDR2 SYDVKM. This CDR3 comprises 14 residues. The ends lost 5 bases at V and 4 bases at J; junction bases unmatched: 5. The DNA for the CDR3 is TGTGCCAGCAGTCACGGGGACAGGGCCACTGAAGCTTTCTTT. It translates to CASSHGDRATEAFF. The full variable domain, its missing parts supplied by reference TRBV28 and TRBJ1-1, is DVKVTQSSRYLVKRTGEKVFLECVQDMDHENMFWYRQDPGLGLRLIYFSYDVKMKEKGDIPEGYSVSREKKERFSLILESASTNQTSMYLCASSHGDRATEAFFGQGTRLTVV.

The chain recombines TRBV9 with TRBJ1-2; a possible D gene is TRBD1 (6 bases). CDR3 length: 17 amino acids. Trimming cost V 4 bases and J 8 bases, with 27 bases left between them. Looked up from germline, CDR1 is SGDLS and CDR2 is YYNGEE. In DNA form, the CDR3 reads TGTGCCAGCAGCACCCGATCGGCATCCACAGGGCCAGAGGGCTACACCTTC. Encoded protein: CASSTRSASTGPEGYTF.

This clone was observed a few times. This sequence joins TRBV29-1 and TRBJ2-5; D is possibly TRBD1 (6 bases). TRBJ2-7 matches the DNA end more closely, so the J call is doubtful. In germline, CDR1 is SQVTM, CDR2 ANQGSEA. The CDR3 is made up of 11 amino acids. The CDR3 is CSVGGAYEQYF. CDR3 sequence (DNA): TGCAGCGTAGGGGGTGCCTACGAGCAGTACTTC.